The clone carrying this T cell receptor (beta chain) was observed once. The sample is drawn from a study of blood T cell repertoires in COVID-19. Germline assignment: CDR1 MNHEY and CDR2 SMNVEV (reference sequence). There are 15 residues in the CDR3. V lost 5 bases and J 4 bases, leaving 14 bases between the germline ends. Measured with immunoSEQ multiplex PCR; TCRdb has only the in-frame clones, and not every one. This table holds a few hundred thousand clones, 90% found once. The chain uses TRBV27 and TRBJ1-4; weak D call: TRBD1 (5 bases). The receptor was isolated from a young woman with acute COVID-19. What was sequenced was PBMCs or T cells enriched from blood (not recorded which). The chain's CDR3 is CASSRRWGVNEKLFF. The CDR3 bases are TGTGCCAGCAGTCGACGGTGGGGGGTTAATGAAAAACTGTTTTTT.